Listed below are T cell receptor beta chains from one sample, sequenced in a study of cytomegalovirus exposure and HLA in healthy donors. Using immunoSEQ multiplex PCR, the repertoire was profiled, and TCRdb retains in-frame clones only, with some absent. Of fewer than 350,000 clones listed, 85% to 90% are singletons. Input material: PBMCs. The receptors derive from a woman under 30 in good health and CMV-seronegative. CDR3s include the opening cysteine and the closing phenylalanine or tryptophan. The D gene is left open where the match is weak. Clone sizes are given selectively: once, few, many, or a class where the clone is expanded.

J: TRBJ2-1
size: NA
D: TRBD2
V: TRBV28
CDR3: CASSTGTSDINEQFF
DNA: TGTGCCAGCAGCACCGGGACTAGCGATATCAATGAGCAGTTCTTC

J: TRBJ1-2
size: NA
D: NA
V: TRBV6-6
CDR3: CASSYTQRQSYGYTF
DNA: TGTGCCAGCAGTTACACCCAACGACAGAGTTATGGCTACACCTTC

J: TRBJ1-5
size: few
D: NA
V: TRBV10-2
CDR3: CASSQGWGNQPQHF
DNA: TGCGCCAGCAGTCAGGGGTGGGGCAATCAGCCCCAGCATTTT

J: TRBJ1-1
size: NA
D: TRBD1
V: TRBV7-9
CDR3: CASSQTGTEAFF
DNA: TGTGCCAGCAGCCAGACAGGGACTGAAGCTTTCTTT

J: TRBJ2-7
size: NA
D: TRBD2
V: TRBV10-3
CDR3: CAISRSSGGSSYEQYF
DNA: TGTGCCATCAGTCGCTCGAGCGGGGGTTCCAGTTACGAGCAGTACTTC

J: TRBJ2-7
size: NA
D: NA
V: TRBV6-4
CDR3: CARNRTYEQYF
DNA: TGTGCCAGGAACAGGACCTACGAGCAGTACTTC

J: TRBJ1-5
size: NA
D: NA
V: TRBV19
CDR3: CASSIKGAQGGQPQHF
DNA: TGTGCCAGTAGTATAAAAGGGGCGCAGGGAGGCCAGCCCCAGCATTTT

J: TRBJ2-2
size: NA
D: TRBD2
V: TRBV6-5
CDR3: CASSYRAGVTGELFF
DNA: TGTGCCAGCAGTTACAGGGCGGGAGTTACCGGGGAGCTGTTTTTT

J: TRBJ1-1
size: NA
D: NA
V: TRBV28
CDR3: CASSPQLVNTEAFF
DNA: TGTGCCAGCAGTCCACAGTTGGTGAACACTGAAGCTTTCTTT

J: TRBJ1-5
size: NA
D: NA
V: TRBV6-1
CDR3: CASSDWGGNSNQPQHF
DNA: TGTGCCAGCAGTGATTGGGGCGGAAATAGCAATCAGCCCCAGCATTTT

J: TRBJ2-1
size: NA
D: NA
V: TRBV29-1
CDR3: CSVSWGGAPSYNEQFF
DNA: TGCAGCGTAAGTTGGGGGGGGGCACCTTCCTACAATGAGCAGTTCTTC

J: TRBJ2-1
size: NA
D: NA
V: TRBV25-1
CDR3: CASIGGPSSYNEQFF
DNA: TGTGCCAGCATAGGTGGCCCTAGCTCCTACAATGAGCAGTTCTTC

J: TRBJ2-1
size: NA
D: NA
V: TRBV27
CDR3: CASSLASSYNEQFF
DNA: TGTGCCAGCAGTTTAGCGAGCTCCTACAATGAGCAGTTCTTC

J: TRBJ2-1
size: few
D: TRBD2
V: TRBV6-4
CDR3: CASSDPYTGLAGVENEQFF
DNA: TGTGCCAGCAGTGACCCCTATACCGGACTAGCGGGAGTGGAGAATGAGCAGTTCTTC

J: TRBJ1-5
size: NA
D: NA
V: TRBV28
CDR3: CASSLWLAGGNQPQHF
DNA: TGTGCCAGCAGTTTATGGCTCGCAGGGGGCAATCAGCCCCAGCATTTT

J: TRBJ2-2
size: NA
D: NA
V: TRBV5-1
CDR3: CASSLEPGSTGELFF
DNA: TGCGCCAGCAGCTTGGAGCCGGGATCCACCGGGGAGCTGTTTTTT

J: TRBJ1-2
size: NA
D: TRBD1
V: TRBV4-2
CDR3: CASSQDPDRGDGYTF
DNA: TGTGCCAGCAGCCAAGACCCAGACAGGGGAGATGGCTACACCTTC

J: TRBJ1-5
size: NA
D: TRBD1
V: TRBV7-8
CDR3: CASSPTQGDQPQHF
DNA: TGTGCCAGCAGCCCCACTCAGGGGGATCAGCCCCAGCATTTT

J: TRBJ2-6
size: once
D: NA
V: TRBV6-1
CDR3: CASSERSSGANVLTF
DNA: TGTGCCAGCAGTGAGAGGAGCTCTGGGGCCAACGTCCTGACTTTC

J: TRBJ1-5
size: once
D: NA
V: TRBV9
CDR3: CASSARGGSNQPQHF
DNA: TGTGCCAGCAGCGCCCGTGGGGGGAGCAATCAGCCCCAGCATTTT

J: TRBJ2-7
size: NA
D: NA
V: TRBV7-2
CDR3: CASSLERSAEQYF
DNA: TGTGCCAGCAGCTTAGAACGGTCCGCCGAGCAGTACTTC

J: TRBJ1-5
size: NA
D: NA
V: TRBV28
CDR3: CASSLVLGRGNQPQHF
DNA: TGTGCCAGCAGTTTAGTTCTCGGTCGGGGCAATCAGCCCCAGCATTTT

J: TRBJ2-7
size: NA
D: TRBD2
V: TRBV9
CDR3: CASSPGGMGYEQYF
DNA: TGTGCCAGCAGCCCCGGGGGGATGGGATACGAGCAGTACTTC

J: TRBJ2-3
size: NA
D: TRBD2
V: TRBV7-3
CDR3: CASSPRLAGGITDTQYF
DNA: TGTGCCAGCAGCCCCCGACTAGCGGGAGGTATAACAGATACGCAGTATTTT

J: TRBJ2-3
size: NA
D: NA
V: TRBV4-3
CDR3: CASSQDRFGRGLRDTQYF
DNA: TGCGCCAGCAGCCAAGACAGGTTCGGGAGAGGGCTCCGAGATACGCAGTATTTT